The entry that follows covers one T cell receptor beta chain sequence. Its antigen remains undetermined. No base quality information exists; no much larger clone differs at one position. These data come from a study of blood T cell repertoires in COVID-19 (dated by TCRdb to about 2020). With regard to the full study: The collaborator samples originated in the United States, Italy and Spain and spanned the acute and convalescent phases of COVID-19. A de-identified subject ID, COVID-19 status, age in years and sex were almost always included in the sample metadata. The repertoires were released in a freely available public database intended as a resource for research on the immune response to SARS-CoV-2. The material from the prospective study consisted of cDNA or gDNA derived from T cells, B-cell-depleted T cells, or PBMCs. Where HLA class I and class II types were available, the types were taken from metadata supplied by the sample provider, not from assay-based typing. The dataset comprised deeply sampled blood TCRbeta repertoires from subjects exposed to, actively infected with, or recovered from COVID-19. Samples came from the ongoing ImmuneRACE study (first 160 participants) plus 1,254 subjects from 6 global collaborators. Points the paper makes about the study in general: The quantity of clinical and demographic metadata differed by source and by participant and was supplied without curation.

The immunoSEQ Assay, a bias-controlled multiplex PCR, was used to amplify TCRbeta CDR3 regions from genomic DNA. For the original study's pipeline: The number of nucleated cells in each sample was estimated from the amplification of reference gene primers within the assay. Sequence reads were collapsed and filtered to measure the absolute abundance of every unique TCRbeta CDR3 rearrangement. For each sample, productive Simpson clonality was calculated as the square root of Simpson's diversity index over productive rearrangements. Not all clones reach the TCRdb copy of this immuneACCESS table, which keeps in-frame sequences only. Checked studies attribute under half of the gap to unresolved V genes and leave the rest unexplained. V and J calls plus clone size are reproduced from that table; the DNA served to infer D and trimming. The sample profile shows about 330,000 clones; about 85% of them were found once. About 6% of the sample belongs to the ten largest clones.

Looking up the germline V gene yields CDR1 MNHNS and CDR2 SASEGT. The CDR3 holds 16 amino acids from the cysteine to the phenylalanine. The sequence is cut down to CDR3 DNA, 48 bases in frame from base 1. The V and J ends are trimmed by 2 bases and 7 bases, leaving 17 bases between them. Enrolling through a virtual design, the prospective study's participants ranged in age from roughly 18 to 90 years and lived across some 23 United States geographic areas. In the prospective study, participants were assigned to cohorts based on the clinical history participants reported in a screening survey and a study questionnaire. For ImmuneRACE Cohort 3, a participant was defined as recovered based on two consecutive negative NP/OP PCR tests, clearance by a healthcare professional, or resolution of symptoms. In the prospective study, mobile phlebotomists collected whole blood, serum and a nasopharyngeal or oropharyngeal swab from each participant. Participants in the prospective study had the option to provide additional blood draws and questionnaires over a roughly 2-month period. Blood samples from the prospective study were shipped frozen or at room temperature prior to DNA extraction.

The TCR comes from a woman aged 25 to 45 who had recovered from COVID-19. The V and J genes are TRBV6-1 and TRBJ1-4; TRBD1 could be the D gene, as 6 bases match. Specimen: PBMCs or T cells enriched from blood (not recorded which). The nucleotide sequence is given as TGTGCCAGCAGTGAAAACAGGGAAACCTTTGTTGAAAAACTGTTTTTT. Translation gives CASSENRETFVEKLFF.